Shown below are 5 T cell receptor beta chains from a single sample sequenced in a study of T cell responses to AZD1222 COVID-19 vaccine. TCRdb's table, derived via immunoSEQ multiplex PCR, lists solely in-frame clones and lacks some. The table records about 130,000 clones, 85% to 95% of them present only once. This material consisted of peripheral blood, taken 28 days after the second AZD1222 dose. All receptors derive from an adult who received the AZD1222 COVID-19 vaccine.

This clone was picked up one time. The chain carries TRBV10-2 and TRBJ1-6, with a weak D call TRBD1 (5 bases). Germline V gives CDR1 WSHSY, CDR2 SAAADI. The CDR3 runs 13 residues. Trimming took off 4 bases at V and 4 bases at J, with 5 bases between the two ends. CDR3 bases: TGCGCCAGCAGTGGACAGTATAATTCACCCCTCCACTTT. Translating it yields CASSGQYNSPLHF.

Written as DNA, the CDR3 is TGTGCCAGCAAGAGGGACAGGGAGTCGGCGGAGCAGTACTTC. As protein: CASKRDRESAEQYF. The genes are TRBV7-8 and TRBJ2-7, with 9 nucleotides matching TRBD1. CDR3 length: 14 amino acids. Germline assignment: CDR1 SGHVS and CDR2 FQNEAQ. After removal of 7 bases from V and 7 bases from J, the junction contained 11 bases not matched to a gene.

This chain connects TRBV28 to TRBJ2-5, with no clear D. Trimming left V 2 bases short and J 5 bases short, with 3 bases between. The CDR3 runs 11 residues. From germline, CDR1 is MDHEN and CDR2 SYDVKM. The DNA of the CDR3 is TGTGCCAGCAGTTTACGGGAGACCCAGTACTTC. It is translated as CASSLRETQYF.

V and J are TRBV9 and TRBJ2-2, with 7 bases lining up with TRBD2. The CDR3 runs 15 residues. CDR1 SGDLS and CDR2 YYNGEE come from the germline V gene. V was pared by 7 bases and J by 3 bases, with 9 bases of the junction left unmatched. CDR3 nucleotides: TGTGCCAGCGGACCTAGCGGTTTGTACACCGGGGAGCTGTTTTTT. It yields the protein CASGPSGLYTGELFF.

J is TRBJ2-3 and V is TRBV9; the D gene is possibly TRBD1 (6 bases). The germline V gene encodes CDR1 SGDLS and CDR2 YYNGEE. The CDR3 spans 16 residues. Trimming took 1 base from V and 2 from J, leaving 14 bases between them. CDR3 in DNA: TGTGCCAGCAGCGTATCCGGACAGATCAACACAGATACGCAGTATTTT. Residues: CASSVSGQINTDTQYF.